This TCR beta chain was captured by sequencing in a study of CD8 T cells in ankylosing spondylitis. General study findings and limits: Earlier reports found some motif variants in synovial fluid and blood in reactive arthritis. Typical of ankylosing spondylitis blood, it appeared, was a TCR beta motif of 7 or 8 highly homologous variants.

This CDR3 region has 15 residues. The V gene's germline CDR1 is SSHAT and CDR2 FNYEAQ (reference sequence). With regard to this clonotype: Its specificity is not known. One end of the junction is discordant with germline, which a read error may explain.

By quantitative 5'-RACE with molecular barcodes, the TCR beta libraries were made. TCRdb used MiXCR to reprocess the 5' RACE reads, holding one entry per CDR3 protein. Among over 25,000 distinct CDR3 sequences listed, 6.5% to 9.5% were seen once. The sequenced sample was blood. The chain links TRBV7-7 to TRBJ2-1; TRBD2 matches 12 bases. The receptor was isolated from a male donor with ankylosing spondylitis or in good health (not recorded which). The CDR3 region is CASSLRLAGDNEQFF. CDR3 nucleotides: TGTGCTAGCAGCTTAAGACTAGCGGGGGACAATGAGCAGTTCTTC.